The TCR beta chain under discussion was sequenced for a study of cytomegalovirus exposure and HLA in healthy donors. This clone was seen a single time. Its target is not known. Germline V gene data show CDR1 as LGHNT and CDR2 as FRNRAP. The CDR3 sequence is 12 residues long. The germline V and J ends were trimmed by 4 bases and 4 bases, with 7 bases remaining between them. Findings and limits, study-wide: V- and J-gene trimming of TCR beta was linked (in a later analysis) to a missense DCLRE1C variant. A few V segments could not be told apart, such as TRBV6-2 and TRBV6-3, and were left out.

The primer mix had 60 Vbeta and 13 Jbeta primers. Assay used: immunoSEQ multiplex PCR; TCRdb lists only in-frame clones, some missing. Among 200,000 or so clones listed, 81% were seen once. The receptor was derived from a man aged 50-59 years in good health and CMV-seronegative. The rearrangement links TRBV12-5 to TRBJ1-2, with D hard to call. Sequences were obtained from PBMCs. This CDR3 reads CASGWGGYGYTF. The CDR3 bases are TGTGCTAGTGGTTGGGGAGGCTATGGCTACACCTTC. The variable domain in full, completed from reference TRBV12-5 and TRBJ1-2, reads DARVTQTPRHKVTEMGQEVTMRCQPILGHNTVFWYRQTMMQGLELLAYFRNRAPLDDSGMPKDRFSAEMPDATLATLKIQPSEPRDSAVYFCASGWGGYGYTFGSGTRLTVV.